What follows are 26 T cell receptor beta chains derived from one specimen sequenced in a study of T cell responses to AZD1222 COVID-19 vaccine. Some clones are missing from TCRdb's copy, which holds only in-frame ones; the method was immunoSEQ multiplex PCR. Of about 110,000 clones in the sample, 87% were seen once. The sample here was peripheral blood, taken on day 0 of AZD1222 vaccination. These receptors were collected from an adult in good health.

The chain carries TRBV6-5 and TRBJ1-1, with D possibly TRBD1 on 5 matching bases. The CDR3 is made up of 13 amino acids. V was shortened by 4 bases and J by 0 bases, with 6 bases between the two germline ends. Germline loops: CDR1 MNHEY, CDR2 SVGAGI. The DNA for the CDR3 is TGTGCCAGCAGTTTGACAGTGAACACTGAAGCTTTCTTT. This encodes CASSLTVNTEAFF.

The CDR3 DNA sequence: TGTGCCAGCAGCCCACTACTCCAAGGTAACAATGAGCAGTTCTTC. The encoded protein is CASSPLLQGNNEQFF. The chain uses TRBV7-8 and TRBJ2-1; D gene ambiguous. With 5 bases removed from V and 5 bases from J, the gap between germline ends came to 16 bases. The germline CDR1 and CDR2 sequences are SGHVS and FQNEAQ. The CDR3 totals 15 residues.

V and J are TRBV7-8 and TRBJ1-1; no clear D gene. The CDR3 has 14 amino acids. The V and J ends lost 5 bases and 1 base respectively, with 11 bases between them. Germline V lookup: CDR1 SGHVS, CDR2 FQNEAQ. CDR3 region: CASSLYTRNTEAFF. DNA of the CDR3: TGTGCCAGCAGCCTCTACACCCGGAACACTGAAGCTTTCTTT.

The chain couples TRBV5-8 to TRBJ1-4, with D tentatively TRBD1 (5 bases). Germline V lookup: CDR1 SGHTS, CDR2 YDEGEE. The CDR3 extends over 16 amino acids. The ends were cut back, 0 bases at V and 5 bases at J, with 14 bases in the middle. Written as DNA, the CDR3 is TGTGCCAGCAGCTTGGCCTTGGGGCAGAAAAATGAAAAACTGTTTTTT. Amino acids: CASSLALGQKNEKLFF.

Only one count was recorded for this clone. The chain carries TRBV5-6 and TRBJ2-7; D is ambiguous. V was trimmed by 2 bases and J by 2 bases, leaving 5 bases between them. The CDR3 covers 12 residues. Germline values: CDR1 SGHDT, CDR2 YYEEEE. CDR3 nucleotide sequence: TGTGCCAGCAGCTTTCGACCCTACGAGCAGTACTTC. This codes for CASSFRPYEQYF.

This chain uses TRBV19 with TRBJ2-7, with D perhaps TRBD1 (6 bases). V shed 3 bases and J shed 4 bases, with 13 bases lying between them. Germline assignment: CDR1 LNHDA and CDR2 SQIVND (reference sequence). This CDR3 region has 14 residues. The CDR3 nucleotides are TGTGCCAGTAGTATCCGGCAGGGGTCGTACGAGCAGTACTTC. Protein: CASSIRQGSYEQYF.

This clone was observed a handful of times. This rearrangement joins TRBV3-1 (or the pseudogene TRBV3-2) to TRBJ1-1, with D perhaps matching TRBD1 (5 bases). Germline assignment: CDR1 LGHDT and CDR2 YNNKEL (reference sequence). V was pared by 0 bases and J by 11 bases, with 13 bases between. The CDR3 has 13 residues. The CDR3 coding sequence is TGTGCCAGCAGCCAAGACGTAGGCAGGGAGGCTTTCTTT. Translated, it gives CASSQDVGREAFF.

The rearrangement joins TRBV7-9 to TRBJ2-2; TRBD2 matches 9 bases. Germline CDR1 and CDR2: SEHNR and FQNEAQ (reference sequence). V shed 5 bases, J shed 1 base, and the junction held 5 bases outside the gene matches. The CDR3 length is 16 residues. Here the CDR3 reads CASSPRTSENTGELFF. The CDR3 coding sequence is TGTGCCAGCAGCCCAAGGACTAGCGAGAACACCGGGGAGCTGTTTTTT.

The chain combines TRBV19 with TRBJ2-6; D perhaps matches TRBD1 (6 bases). The CDR3 extends over 14 amino acids. Trimming left V 6 bases short and J 4 bases short, with 10 bases between. Germline loops: CDR1 LNHDA, CDR2 SQIVND (reference sequence). CDR3 sequence reads: CASSWTAGANVLTF. CDR3 nucleotides: TGTGCCAGTAGCTGGACAGCCGGGGCCAACGTCCTGACTTTC.

This chain uses TRBV7-9 with TRBJ1-2, with 9 nucleotides matching TRBD1. Germline values: CDR1 SEHNR, CDR2 FQNEAQ (reference sequence). Unmatched junction bases numbered 7, after V lost 6 bases and J lost 8 bases. There are 13 residues in the CDR3. The DNA for the CDR3 is TGTGCCAGCAGTCGGGACAGGGTAGGCGGCTACACCTTC. This gives the protein CASSRDRVGGYTF. Full variable domain (remainder filled in from reference TRBV7-9 and TRBJ1-2): DTGVSQNPRHKITKRGQNVTFRCDPISEHNRLYWYRQTLGQGPEFLTYFQNEAQLEKSRLLSDRFSAERPKGSFSTLEIQRTEQGDSAMYLCASSRDRVGGYTFGSGTRLTVV.

The rearrangement joins TRBV7-2 to TRBJ1-5; D is ambiguous. Germline V gene data show CDR1 as SGHTA and CDR2 as FQGNSA. The CDR3 contains 12 residues. Trimming pared 1 base from V and 5 bases from J, leaving 3 bases between. Here the CDR3 reads CASSLVDQPQHF. The CDR3, as DNA: TGTGCCAGCAGCTTAGTAGATCAGCCCCAGCATTTT.

This chain joins TRBV5-5 and TRBJ2-3; 9 bases map to TRBD2. Trimming removed 0 bases from V and 4 bases from J; junction bases left unmatched: 6. CDR1 is SGHKS and CDR2 is YYEKEE in the germline V gene (reference sequence). The length of the CDR3 is 16 residues. The CDR3, as DNA: TGTGCCAGCAGCTTGGGGGCTAGCGGGGCTGCAGATACGCAGTATTTT. Protein sequence: CASSLGASGAADTQYF.

The chain uses TRBV5-5 and TRBJ2-1, with D perhaps being TRBD1 or TRBD2 (5 bases each). From germline, CDR1 is SGHKS and CDR2 YYEKEE (reference sequence). The CDR3 consists of 16 residues. Trimming removed 0 bases at V and 6 bases at J, with 16 bases between. CDR3 coding DNA: TGTGCCAGCAGCTTGGATGGGGGTTTGAGCAGCAATGAGCAGTTCTTC. This sequence encodes CASSLDGGLSSNEQFF.

The chain recombines TRBV9 with TRBJ1-1, with D possibly being TRBD1 (6 bases). CDR1 is SGDLS, CDR2 YYNGEE, per germline. The CDR3 is made up of 15 amino acids. V lost 4 bases, J lost 0 bases, and 13 bases lay in between. The CDR3 region is CASSPRTALNTEAFF. Here the CDR3 DNA reads TGTGCCAGCAGCCCAAGGACAGCTCTGAACACTGAAGCTTTCTTT.

The chain recombines TRBV7-2 with TRBJ2-3; D is possibly TRBD1 or TRBD2 (5 bases each). V gave up 5 bases and J gave up 2 bases, with 14 bases separating them. Germline V gives CDR1 SGHTA, CDR2 FQGNSA. The CDR3 is made up of 15 amino acids. CDR3 in amino acids: CASSAGSGVTDTQYF. DNA for the CDR3: TGTGCCAGCAGCGCAGGGAGCGGAGTCACAGATACGCAGTATTTT.

The chain recombines TRBV19 with TRBJ2-2; D unresolved. Trimming shortened V by 0 bases and J by 0 bases, and 8 bases separated the two germline ends. Germline CDR1 reads LNHDA; CDR2 reads SQIVND (reference sequence). The CDR3 has 16 amino acids. The CDR3 DNA is TGTGCCAGTAGTATAGACTCGACCGCGAACACCGGGGAGCTGTTTTTT. Its translation is CASSIDSTANTGELFF.

V gene TRBV19 combines with J gene TRBJ2-3; D perhaps matches TRBD2 (6 bases). The CDR3 runs 13 residues. Germline-derived CDR1 and CDR2 are LNHDA and SQIVND (reference sequence). V was shortened by 5 bases and J by 1 base, with 7 bases between the two germline ends. The CDR3 nucleotides are TGTGCCAGTAGTGGGACTGGCACAGATACGCAGTATTTT. It is translated as CASSGTGTDTQYF.

This clone has just a few counts. The J gene is TRBJ1-6, the V gene TRBV6-5; 7 bases agree with TRBD1. V lost 6 bases and J lost 6; bases outside the gene matches: 8. Looked up from germline, CDR1 is MNHEY and CDR2 is SVGAGI. The CDR3 extends over 15 amino acids. CDR3 in amino acids: CASRSPGQLNSPLHF. The CDR3 coding sequence is TGTGCCAGCAGGTCCCCGGGACAGCTTAATTCACCCCTCCACTTT.

This clone was counted a single time. The chain uses TRBV18 and TRBJ2-7; D ambiguous. The CDR3 loop spans 13 amino acids. Germline values: CDR1 KGHSH, CDR2 LQKENI. V shed 3 bases and J shed 2 bases, with 8 bases lying between them. The CDR3 region is CASSPSRTYEQYF. The CDR3 DNA follows: TGTGCCAGCTCACCGTCGCGGACCTACGAGCAGTACTTC.

The chain recombines TRBV10-3 with TRBJ2-7; 7 nucleotides line up with TRBD2. Per the germline V gene, CDR1 is ENHRY and CDR2 is SYGVKD. V was pared by 3 bases and J by 2 bases, with 4 bases of the junction left unmatched. The CDR3 has 14 residues. CDR3 sequence (DNA): TGTGCCATCAGTGATGAAGCGGGGCCCTACGAGCAGTACTTC. Residues: CAISDEAGPYEQYF.

The chain couples TRBV27 to TRBJ2-7; 7 bases align to TRBD1. The length of the CDR3 is 13 residues. Germline-derived CDR1 and CDR2 are MNHEY and SMNVEV (reference sequence). The trim removed 5 bases at V and 3 bases at J, leaving 4 bases unmatched. The CDR3 sequence: CASSGWTGYEQYF. DNA for the CDR3: TGTGCCAGCAGTGGCTGGACAGGCTACGAGCAGTACTTC.

This chain links TRBV20-1 with TRBJ1-4; the D gene is possibly TRBD1 (6 bases). Between the trimmed V and J ends, which lost 3 bases and 7 bases, there was a span of 15 bases. CDR3 length: 14 amino acids. CDR1 is DFQATT, CDR2 SNEGSKA, per germline (reference sequence). CDR3 loop: CSASPGRGGEKLFF. The DNA for the CDR3 is TGCAGTGCTAGTCCCGGCAGGGGAGGTGAAAAACTGTTTTTT.

This clone was observed a handful of times. As DNA, the CDR3 is TGTGCCAGCGTTACGGACAGGGACTCACCCCTCCACTTT. Protein product: CASVTDRDSPLHF. This chain links TRBV6-6 with TRBJ1-6, with TRBD1 identical over 8 bases. CDR3 length equals 13 residues. Trimming removed 8 bases from V and 10 bases from J; junction bases left unmatched: 7. Germline V gene sequence: CDR1 MNHNY, CDR2 SVGAGI (reference sequence).

The chain is built from TRBV30 and TRBJ2-6, with 9 bases lining up with TRBD1. Germline CDR1 is GTSNPN and CDR2 is SVGIG (reference sequence). The CDR3 sequence is 17 residues long. The J segment lost 3 bases and the V segment lost 0 bases, leaving 6 bases of the junction unmatched. In DNA, the CDR3 is TGTGCCTGGAGTGTCTCAAGGACAGGGGATGGGGCCAACGTCCTGACTTTC. It codes for CAWSVSRTGDGANVLTF.

The rearrangement uses TRBV30 and TRBJ2-7; maybe TRBD1 (5 bases). The CDR3 has 13 amino acids. V lost 0 bases, J lost 4 bases, and 10 bases lay in between. Germline CDR1 reads GTSNPN; CDR2 reads SVGIG (reference sequence). The chain's CDR3 is CAWSVGQGYEQYF. The CDR3 nucleotides are TGTGCCTGGAGTGTGGGCCAGGGTTACGAGCAGTACTTC. The whole variable domain, filled in from reference TRBV30 and TRBJ2-7, reads SQTIHQWPATLVQPVGSPLSLECTVEGTSNPNLYWYRQAAGRGLQLLFYSVGIGQISSEVPQNLSASRPQDRQFILSSKKLLLSDSGFYLCAWSVGQGYEQYFGPGTRLTVT.

This clone was detected once. The chain recombines TRBV28 with TRBJ1-2; D ambiguous. The CDR3 sequence is 14 residues long. Germline V gene sequence: CDR1 MDHEN, CDR2 SYDVKM. Deletions cut 6 bases from V and 0 bases from J, with 11 bases between. CDR3 region: CASRLTATNYGYTF. CDR3 nucleotide sequence: TGTGCCAGCAGGCTCACGGCTACTAACTATGGCTACACCTTC.